Listed below are T cell receptor beta chains from one sample, sequenced in a study of blood T cell repertoires in COVID-19. Repertoires were generated with immunoSEQ multiplex PCR, while TCRdb's copy carries only in-frame clones and drops some. The profile covers under 250,000 clones, with roughly 80% appearing a single time and roughly 3% taken by the ten largest. Input material: peripheral blood. These receptors all stem from a woman in her thirties who had recovered from COVID-19. CDR3s include the opening cysteine and the closing phenylalanine or tryptophan. D genes are given only for firm matches. Clone size is not always given. Where it is, it says once, few, many or a class for expanded clones.

clone size	V gene	J gene	D gene	CDR3 protein	CDR3 DNA
NA	TRBV10-3	TRBJ2-1	NA	CAISALYDEQFF	TGTGCCATCAGCGCCCTCTACGATGAGCAGTTCTTC
NA	TRBV5-1	TRBJ2-1	TRBD2	CASSLGPSGTNEQFF	TGCGCCAGCAGCTTGGGGCCTAGCGGGACAAATGAGCAGTTCTTC
NA	TRBV29-1	TRBJ2-2	NA	CSVEASAFANTGELFF	TGCAGCGTTGAGGCCAGCGCCTTCGCGAACACCGGGGAGCTGTTTTTT
NA	TRBV27	TRBJ2-7	TRBD2	CASSSITSGGAYEQYF	TGTGCCAGCAGCAGCATTACTAGCGGGGGAGCCTACGAGCAGTACTTC
NA	TRBV10-3	TRBJ1-5	NA	CAISESGQGHQPQHF	TGTGCCATCAGTGAGTCAGGCCAGGGACACCAGCCCCAGCATTTT
once	TRBV9	TRBJ1-1	TRBD1	CASTSQGGTEAFF	TGTGCCAGCACCTCCCAGGGGGGAACTGAAGCTTTCTTT
few	TRBV19	TRBJ2-3	TRBD2	CASSIALAGGDTQYF	TGTGCCAGTAGCATCGCACTAGCGGGAGGAGATACGCAGTATTTT
NA	TRBV29-1	TRBJ2-7	NA	CSVPQMRDGSYEQYF	TGCAGCGTTCCCCAGATGCGGGACGGGTCCTACGAGCAGTACTTC
once	TRBV6-4	TRBJ1-5	NA	CASRPSADQPQHF	TGTGCCAGCAGGCCAAGCGCGGATCAGCCCCAGCATTTT
NA	TRBV27	TRBJ2-7	TRBD2	CASSPGTSVYSYEQYF	TGTGCCAGCAGTCCTGGGACTAGCGTATACTCCTACGAGCAGTACTTC
NA	TRBV27	TRBJ2-3	NA	CASSFTLGADTQYF	TGTGCCAGCAGTTTTACCCTGGGCGCAGATACGCAGTATTTT
NA	TRBV30	TRBJ1-6	TRBD1	CAWSAMTGESPLHF	TGTGCCTGGAGTGCCATGACAGGGGAATCACCCCTCCACTTT
NA	TRBV5-1	TRBJ2-2	NA	CASLRDTNTGELFF	TGCGCCAGCCTCCGGGACACGAACACCGGGGAGCTGTTTTTT
NA	TRBV10-3	TRBJ1-2	TRBD1	CAISEIHRGRSNYGYTF	TGTGCCATCAGTGAAATTCACAGGGGGCGATCTAACTATGGCTACACCTTC
NA	TRBV28	TRBJ1-2	TRBD1	CASSLVQGAYGYTF	TGTGCCAGCAGTTTAGTACAGGGGGCCTATGGCTACACCTTC
NA	TRBV12-5	TRBJ1-5	NA	CASVTGPSNQPQHF	TGTGCTAGTGTTACAGGGCCCAGCAATCAGCCCCAGCATTTT
few	TRBV9	TRBJ1-6	TRBD1	CASSVTGTGASPLHF	TGTGCCAGCAGCGTAACTGGGACAGGGGCATCACCCCTCCACTTT
NA	TRBV25-1	TRBJ2-7	NA	CASSESDRAYEQYF	TGTGCCAGCAGTGAATCCGACAGAGCCTACGAGCAGTACTTC
NA	TRBV7-2	TRBJ2-7	TRBD1	CATTMGQARMRQYF	TGTGCCACCACTATGGGACAGGCTCGTATGAGGCAGTACTTC
NA	TRBV5-6	TRBJ2-7	TRBD2	CASSAGLAEYEQYF	TGTGCCAGCAGCGCGGGACTAGCGGAATACGAGCAGTACTTC
NA	TRBV4-2	TRBJ2-3	TRBD2	CASSQEAGGTDTQYF	TGTGCCAGCAGCCAAGAGGCGGGAGGTACAGATACGCAGTATTTT
many	TRBV2	TRBJ1-2	NA	CASSEDSALYGYTF	TGTGCCAGCAGTGAGGACAGTGCCCTTTATGGCTACACCTTC
NA	TRBV6-5	TRBJ1-4	TRBD1	CASRDPGQGDEKLFF	TGTGCCAGCAGGGATCCGGGACAGGGGGACGAAAAACTGTTTTTT
NA	TRBV19	TRBJ1-5	NA	CARGAARSNQPQHF	TGTGCCAGGGGGGCAGCCAGGAGCAATCAGCCCCAGCATTTT
once	TRBV19	TRBJ1-4	NA	CATQGGREKLFF	TGTGCGACACAGGGTGGAAGGGAAAAACTGTTTTTT
NA	TRBV9	TRBJ2-7	TRBD1	CASSIGDRGRSYEQYF	TGTGCCAGCAGCATAGGAGACAGGGGGCGATCCTACGAGCAGTACTTC
NA	TRBV11-2	TRBJ2-7	TRBD1	CASSPGTAYEQYF	TGTGCCAGCAGCCCCGGGACAGCCTACGAGCAGTACTTC
NA	TRBV28	TRBJ1-2	NA	CASSFPFYGYTF	TGTGCCAGCAGTTTTCCCTTCTATGGCTACACCTTC
NA	TRBV28	TRBJ2-3	TRBD2	CASSLPLGGRAVGADTQYF	TGTGCCAGCAGTTTACCCCTAGGCGGGAGGGCCGTCGGGGCAGATACGCAGTATTTT
NA	TRBV11-2	TRBJ2-5	TRBD1	CASSFGRGLGETQYF	TGTGCCAGCAGCTTTGGCAGGGGGCTTGGAGAGACCCAGTACTTC
NA	TRBV5-1	TRBJ2-2	TRBD1	CASSLSGQQGRELFF	TGCGCCAGCAGCTTGAGCGGACAACAGGGGAGGGAGCTGTTTTTT
NA	TRBV7-3	TRBJ2-7	NA	CASSFLTGTSSEQYF	TGTGCCAGCAGCTTTCTAACCGGGACATCGAGCGAGCAGTACTTC
NA	TRBV28	TRBJ1-2	TRBD1	CASSFGQGSFDYGYTF	TGTGCCAGCAGTTTCGGACAGGGGTCATTCGACTATGGCTACACCTTC
NA	TRBV4-1	TRBJ2-5	TRBD1	CASSPDPGQGETQYF	TGCGCCAGCAGCCCAGACCCGGGACAGGGCGAGACCCAGTACTTC
NA	TRBV5-1	TRBJ2-5	TRBD1	CASRLDRAFQETQYF	TGCGCCAGCAGACTGGACAGGGCTTTTCAAGAGACCCAGTACTTC
many	TRBV19	TRBJ1-5	NA	CASSTLSSSNQPQHF	TGTGCCAGTAGTACTCTTTCGAGTAGCAATCAGCCCCAGCATTTT
NA	TRBV15	TRBJ2-4	TRBD1	CATSRDGTGGDHPYF	TGTGCCACCAGCAGAGATGGGACAGGGGGCGATCATCCGTACTTC
many	TRBV7-9	TRBJ2-7	TRBD2	CASSLALAGNYYEQYF	TGTGCCAGCAGCTTAGCCCTAGCGGGAAACTACTACGAGCAGTACTTC
NA	TRBV2	TRBJ1-3	NA	CASAQGAGNTIYF	TGTGCCAGCGCACAGGGCGCAGGAAACACCATATATTTT
NA	TRBV12-3/TRBV12-4	TRBJ1-1	NA	CASSGQFEAFF	TGTGCCAGCAGTGGACAGTTTGAAGCTTTCTTT
NA	TRBV5-4	TRBJ1-1	NA	CASSADLPYTEAFF	TGTGCCAGCAGTGCCGACTTGCCCTACACTGAAGCTTTCTTT
NA	TRBV6-2/TRBV6-3	TRBJ2-7	NA	CASSNTLGLPPLYEQYF	TGTGCCAGCAGTAATACCTTAGGACTTCCCCCACTCTACGAGCAGTACTTC